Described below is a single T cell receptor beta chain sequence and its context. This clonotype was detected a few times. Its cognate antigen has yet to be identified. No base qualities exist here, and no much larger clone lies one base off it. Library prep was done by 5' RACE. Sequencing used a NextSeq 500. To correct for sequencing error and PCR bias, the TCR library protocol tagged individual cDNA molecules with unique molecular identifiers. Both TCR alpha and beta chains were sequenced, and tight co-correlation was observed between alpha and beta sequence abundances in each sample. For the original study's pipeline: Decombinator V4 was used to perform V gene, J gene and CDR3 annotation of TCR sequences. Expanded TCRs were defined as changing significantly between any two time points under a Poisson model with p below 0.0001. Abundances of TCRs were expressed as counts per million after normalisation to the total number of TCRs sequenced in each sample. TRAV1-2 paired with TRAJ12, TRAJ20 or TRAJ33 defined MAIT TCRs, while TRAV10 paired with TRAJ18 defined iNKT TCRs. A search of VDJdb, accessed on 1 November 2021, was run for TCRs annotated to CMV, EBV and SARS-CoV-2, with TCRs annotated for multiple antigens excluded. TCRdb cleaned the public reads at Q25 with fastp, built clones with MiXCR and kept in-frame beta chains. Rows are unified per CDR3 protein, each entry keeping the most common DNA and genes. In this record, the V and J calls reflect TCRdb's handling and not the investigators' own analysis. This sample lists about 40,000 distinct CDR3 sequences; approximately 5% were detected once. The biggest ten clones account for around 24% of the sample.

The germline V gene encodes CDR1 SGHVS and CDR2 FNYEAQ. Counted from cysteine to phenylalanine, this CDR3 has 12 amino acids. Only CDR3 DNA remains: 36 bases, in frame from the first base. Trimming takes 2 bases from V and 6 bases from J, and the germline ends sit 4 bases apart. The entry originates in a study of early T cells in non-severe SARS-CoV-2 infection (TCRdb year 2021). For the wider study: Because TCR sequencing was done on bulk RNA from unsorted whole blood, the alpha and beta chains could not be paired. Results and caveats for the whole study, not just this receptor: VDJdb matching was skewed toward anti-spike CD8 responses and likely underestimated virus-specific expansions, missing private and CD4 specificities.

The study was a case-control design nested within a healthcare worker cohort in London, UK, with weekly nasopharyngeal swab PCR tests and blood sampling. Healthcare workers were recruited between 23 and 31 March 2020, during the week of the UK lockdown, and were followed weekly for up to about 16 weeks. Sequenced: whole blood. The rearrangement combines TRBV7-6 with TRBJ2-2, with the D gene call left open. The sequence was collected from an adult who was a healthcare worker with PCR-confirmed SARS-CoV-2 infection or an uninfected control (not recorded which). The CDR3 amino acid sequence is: CASSLLPGELFF. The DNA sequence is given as TGTGCCAGCAGCTTACTTCCCGGGGAGCTGTTTTTT.